Listed here are 8 T cell receptor beta chains from one sample, sequenced in a study of human T cells and chemical hapten exposure. One entry per CDR3 protein, called by TCRdb with MiXCR from the RACE reads. Altogether around 80,000 distinct CDR3 sequences are present, less than 8.5% being singletons, with the ten largest covering approximately 1.3%. Time point noted: patch test 2, 6 weeks after DPC sensitization. Noted treatment: therapeutic diphenylcyclopropenone sensitization with weekly scalp DPC. Sequencing used whole blood, obtained in connection with sensitization to the hapten diphenylcyclopropenone (DPC). All receptors come from a woman in her 30s with alopecia areata. Some clones in this sample may be carry-over from other donors' samples.

This clonotype was seen many times. V and J are TRBV3-1 and TRBJ1-1; D call uncertain. V lost 2 bases to trimming and J lost 0 bases, with 4 bases between them. This CDR3 is 13 amino acids long. Per the germline V gene, CDR1 is LGHDT and CDR2 is YNNKEL (reference sequence). The CDR3 coding sequence is TGTGCCAGCAGCCAAAACCTGAACACTGAAGCTTTCTTT. Protein product: CASSQNLNTEAFF.

This clonotype has ten or more counts. The chain has TRBV3-1 and TRBJ2-7; D unclear. V dropped 2 bases and J dropped 5 bases, with 10 bases sitting between them. Germline V gene data show CDR1 as LGHDT and CDR2 as YNNKEL (reference sequence). CDR3 length: 13 residues. The CDR3 loop is CASSQPAVHEQYF. As DNA, the CDR3 is TGTGCCAGCAGCCAACCTGCAGTACACGAGCAGTACTTC.

This clonotype has ten or more counts. The chain employs TRBV20-1 and TRBJ1-1; the D is unclear. Germline V gene data show CDR1 as DFQATT and CDR2 as SNEGSKA (reference sequence). V dropped 6 bases and J dropped 7 bases, with 21 bases sitting between them. There are 14 residues in the CDR3. CDR3 protein: CSATLEGGLVEAFF. CDR3 nucleotide sequence: TGCAGTGCCACCCTCGAGGGCGGTTTGGTTGAAGCTTTCTTT.

This clonotype appeared many times. V is TRBV6-1 and J is TRBJ2-5, with D tentatively TRBD2 (7 bases). CDR3 length equals 18 residues. Trimming pared 6 bases from V and 7 bases from J, leaving 30 bases between. Germline CDR1 MNHNS, CDR2 SASEGT. The CDR3 protein is CASRKGGVLGGLSGTQYF. The CDR3 nucleotides are TGTGCCAGCAGGAAAGGGGGGGTTCTCGGTGGACTAAGTGGGACCCAGTACTTC.

This clonotype has a handful of counts. V is TRBV30 and J is TRBJ2-3; D might be TRBD1 (5 bases). V gave up 2 bases and J gave up 2 bases, with 8 bases separating them. The CDR3 is 13 residues long. Germline V gene lookup returns CDR1 GTSNPN and CDR2 SVGIG (reference sequence). In nucleotides, the CDR3 is TGTGCCTGGAGTTCAGGGCTCACAGATACGCAGTATTTT. The encoded protein is CAWSSGLTDTQYF.

This clonotype was counted between two and nine times. This rearrangement joins TRBV7-9 to TRBJ2-7; D unclear. The V gene's germline CDR1 is SEHNR and CDR2 FQNEAQ (reference sequence). The CDR3 runs to 12 residues. Trimming cost V 2 bases and J 3 bases, with 5 bases left between them. The CDR3: CASSLTDYEQYF. CDR3 bases: TGTGCCAGCAGCTTAACAGACTACGAGCAGTACTTC.

This clonotype was found many times. CDR3 loop: CASSLGPLSSYEQYF. CDR3 nucleotides: TGTGCCAGCAGCCTGGGTCCTCTGAGCTCCTACGAGCAGTACTTC. The chain carries TRBV5-5 and TRBJ2-7, with D hard to call. Germline loops: CDR1 SGHKS, CDR2 YYEKEE (reference sequence). V was clipped by 4 bases and J by 0 bases, with 14 bases between them. The CDR3 contains 15 residues.

The chain has TRBV6-5 and TRBJ1-4; D is unresolved. Germline V gives CDR1 MNHEY, CDR2 SVGAGI. Deletions cut 0 bases from V and 2 bases from J, with 10 bases between. This CDR3 contains 16 residues. Here the CDR3 reads CASSYSPTPTNEKLFF. The CDR3 nucleotides are TGTGCCAGCAGTTACTCGCCAACTCCTACTAATGAAAAACTGTTTTTT.